The clone carrying this T cell receptor beta chain came up many times. CDR1 MGHRA and CDR2 YSYEKL come from the germline V gene. V gave up 0 bases and J gave up 5 bases; unmatched junction bases: 10. The CDR3 covers 17 residues. TCRdb keeps only in-frame clones here, not all; method: immunoSEQ multiplex PCR. The sample includes some 240,000 clones, roughly 75% seen only once; the top ten take 7.2%. The data belong to a study of blood T cell repertoires in COVID-19. In the study overall: PBMCs, B-cell-depleted T cells, or T cells were the source of the cDNA or gDNA that made up the material.

The rearrangement joins TRBV4-1 to TRBJ1-2; TRBD1 aligns across 9 bases. Sequenced input: peripheral blood. The source is a woman in her 70s with acute or convalescent COVID-19. CDR3 sequence (DNA): TGCGCCAGCAGCCAAGATCTGTGGGACAGGGAGATTTATGGCTACACCTTC. It is translated as CASSQDLWDREIYGYTF.